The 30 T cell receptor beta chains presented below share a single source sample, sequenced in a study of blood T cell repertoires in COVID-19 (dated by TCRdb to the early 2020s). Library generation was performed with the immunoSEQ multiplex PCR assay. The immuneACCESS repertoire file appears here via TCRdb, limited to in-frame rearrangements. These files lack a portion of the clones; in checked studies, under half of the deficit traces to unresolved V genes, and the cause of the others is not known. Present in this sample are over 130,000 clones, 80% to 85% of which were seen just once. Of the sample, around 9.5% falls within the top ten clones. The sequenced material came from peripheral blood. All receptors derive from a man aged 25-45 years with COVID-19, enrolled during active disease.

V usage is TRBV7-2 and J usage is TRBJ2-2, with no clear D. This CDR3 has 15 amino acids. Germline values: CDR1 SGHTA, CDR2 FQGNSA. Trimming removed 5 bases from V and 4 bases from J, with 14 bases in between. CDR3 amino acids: CASSAASRSTGELFF. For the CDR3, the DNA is TGTGCCAGCAGCGCAGCCTCTAGGAGCACCGGGGAGCTGTTTTTT.

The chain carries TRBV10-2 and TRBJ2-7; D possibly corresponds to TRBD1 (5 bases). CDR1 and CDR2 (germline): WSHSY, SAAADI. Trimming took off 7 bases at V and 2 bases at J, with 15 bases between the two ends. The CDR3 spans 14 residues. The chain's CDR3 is CASTSRQGPYEQYF. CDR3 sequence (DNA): TGCGCCAGCACCTCGAGGCAGGGTCCCTACGAGCAGTACTTC.

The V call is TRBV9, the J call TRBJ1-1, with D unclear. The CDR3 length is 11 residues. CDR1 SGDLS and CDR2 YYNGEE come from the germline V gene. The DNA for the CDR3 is TGTCCCGGCGGAGTGAACACTGAAGCTTTCTTT. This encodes CPGGVNTEAFF. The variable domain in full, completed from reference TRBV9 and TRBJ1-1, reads DSGVTQTPKHLITATGQRVTLRCSPRSGDLSVYWYQQSLDQGLQFLIQYYNGEERAKGNILERFSAQQFPDLHSELNLSSLELGDSALYFCPGGVNTEAFFGQGTRLTVV.

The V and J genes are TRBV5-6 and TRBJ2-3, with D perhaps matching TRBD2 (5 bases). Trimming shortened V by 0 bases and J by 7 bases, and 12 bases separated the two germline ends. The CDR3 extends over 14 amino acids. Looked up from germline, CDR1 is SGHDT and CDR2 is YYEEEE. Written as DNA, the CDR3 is TGTGCCAGCAGCTTGGGGCTAGCAGGCTATACGCAGTATTTT. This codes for CASSLGLAGYTQYF.

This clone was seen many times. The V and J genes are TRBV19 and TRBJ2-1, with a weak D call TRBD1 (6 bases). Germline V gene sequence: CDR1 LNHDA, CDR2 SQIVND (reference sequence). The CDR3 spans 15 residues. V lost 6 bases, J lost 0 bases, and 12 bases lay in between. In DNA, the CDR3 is TGTGCCAGTAGCGCTGACAGGAGCTCCTACAATGAGCAGTTCTTC. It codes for CASSADRSSYNEQFF.

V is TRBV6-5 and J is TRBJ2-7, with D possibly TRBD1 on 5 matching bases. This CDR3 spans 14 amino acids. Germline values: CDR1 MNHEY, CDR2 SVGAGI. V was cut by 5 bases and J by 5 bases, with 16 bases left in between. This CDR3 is CASSITGRSDEQYF. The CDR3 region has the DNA TGTGCCAGCAGTATCACAGGTAGGAGTGACGAGCAGTACTTC.

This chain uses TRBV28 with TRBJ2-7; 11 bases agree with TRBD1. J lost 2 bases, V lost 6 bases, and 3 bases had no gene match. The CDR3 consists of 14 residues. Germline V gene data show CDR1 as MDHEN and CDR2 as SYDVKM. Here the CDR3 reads CASSGQGATYEQYF. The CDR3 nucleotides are TGTGCCAGCAGCGGACAGGGGGCGACCTACGAGCAGTACTTC.

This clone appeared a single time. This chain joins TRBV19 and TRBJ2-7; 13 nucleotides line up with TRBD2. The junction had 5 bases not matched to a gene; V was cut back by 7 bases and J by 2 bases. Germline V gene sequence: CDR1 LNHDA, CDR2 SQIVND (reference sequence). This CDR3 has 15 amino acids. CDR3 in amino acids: CASTRTSGRAYEQYF. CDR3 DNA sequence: TGTGCCAGTACCCGCACTAGCGGGAGGGCCTACGAGCAGTACTTC.

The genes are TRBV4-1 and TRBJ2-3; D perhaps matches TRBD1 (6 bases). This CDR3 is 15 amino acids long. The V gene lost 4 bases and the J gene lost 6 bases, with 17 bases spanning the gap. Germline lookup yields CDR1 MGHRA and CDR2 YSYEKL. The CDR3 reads CASSRTGSLFDTQYF. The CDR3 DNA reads TGCGCCAGCAGCCGTACAGGGAGCTTATTCGATACGCAGTATTTT.

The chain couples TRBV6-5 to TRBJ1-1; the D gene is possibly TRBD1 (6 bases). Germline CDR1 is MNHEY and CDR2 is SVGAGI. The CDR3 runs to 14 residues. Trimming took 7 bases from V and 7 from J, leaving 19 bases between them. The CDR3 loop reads CASNPQGFRGEAFF. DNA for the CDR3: TGTGCCAGCAACCCTCAGGGGTTCCGGGGTGAAGCTTTCTTT.

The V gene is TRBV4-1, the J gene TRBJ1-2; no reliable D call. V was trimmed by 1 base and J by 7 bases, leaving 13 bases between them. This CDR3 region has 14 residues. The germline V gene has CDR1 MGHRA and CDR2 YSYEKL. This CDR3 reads CASSQVGNNGGYTF. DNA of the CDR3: TGCGCCAGCAGCCAAGTCGGTAATAATGGTGGCTACACCTTC.

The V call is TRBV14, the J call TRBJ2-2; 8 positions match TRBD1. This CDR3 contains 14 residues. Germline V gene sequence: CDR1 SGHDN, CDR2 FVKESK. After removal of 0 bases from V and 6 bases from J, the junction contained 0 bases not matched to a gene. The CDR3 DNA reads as TGTGCCAGCAGCCAAGAGACAGGGGCCGGGGAGCTGTTTTTT. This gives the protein CASSQETGAGELFF.

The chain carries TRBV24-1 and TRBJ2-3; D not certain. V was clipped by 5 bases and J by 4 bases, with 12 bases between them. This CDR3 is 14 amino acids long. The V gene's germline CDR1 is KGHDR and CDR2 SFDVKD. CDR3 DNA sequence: TGTGCCACCAGTGGTACGCTAGAAGCAGATACGCAGTATTTT. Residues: CATSGTLEADTQYF.

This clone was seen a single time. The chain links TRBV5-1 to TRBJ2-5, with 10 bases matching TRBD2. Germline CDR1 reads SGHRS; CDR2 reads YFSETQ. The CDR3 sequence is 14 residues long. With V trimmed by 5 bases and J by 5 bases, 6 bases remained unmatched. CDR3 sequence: CASRAGTSVETQYF. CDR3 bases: TGCGCCAGCAGGGCCGGGACTAGCGTTGAGACCCAGTACTTC.

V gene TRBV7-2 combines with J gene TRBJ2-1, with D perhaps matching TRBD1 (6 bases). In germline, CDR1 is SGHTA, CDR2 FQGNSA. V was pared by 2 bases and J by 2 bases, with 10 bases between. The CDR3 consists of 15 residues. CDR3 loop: CASSLRQDPYNEQFF. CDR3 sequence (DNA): TGTGCCAGCAGCTTACGACAGGATCCCTACAATGAGCAGTTCTTC.

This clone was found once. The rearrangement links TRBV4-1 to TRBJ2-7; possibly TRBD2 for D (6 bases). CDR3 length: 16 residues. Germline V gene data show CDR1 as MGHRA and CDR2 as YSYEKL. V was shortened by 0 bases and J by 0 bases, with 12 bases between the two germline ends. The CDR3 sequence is CASSQDPAGSSYEQYF. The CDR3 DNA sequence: TGCGCCAGCAGCCAAGACCCCGCGGGGTCCTCCTACGAGCAGTACTTC.

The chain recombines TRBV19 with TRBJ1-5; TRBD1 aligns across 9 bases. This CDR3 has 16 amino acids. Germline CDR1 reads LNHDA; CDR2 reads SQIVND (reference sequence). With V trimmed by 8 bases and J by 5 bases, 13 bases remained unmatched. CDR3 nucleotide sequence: TGTGCCAGTTCACCGGGACAGGGACGTCCCGATCAGCCCCAGCATTTT. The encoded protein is CASSPGQGRPDQPQHF.

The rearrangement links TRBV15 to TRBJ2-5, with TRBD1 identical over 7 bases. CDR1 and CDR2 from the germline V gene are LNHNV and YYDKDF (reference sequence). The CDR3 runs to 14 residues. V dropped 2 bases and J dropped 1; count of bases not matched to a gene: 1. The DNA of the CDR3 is TGTGCCACCAGCAGAAACAGGGGCCAAGAGACCCAGTACTTC. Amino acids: CATSRNRGQETQYF.

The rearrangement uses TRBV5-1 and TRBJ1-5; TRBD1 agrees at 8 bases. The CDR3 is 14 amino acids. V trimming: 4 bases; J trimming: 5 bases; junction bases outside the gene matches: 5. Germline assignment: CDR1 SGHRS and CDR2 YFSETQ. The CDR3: CASSPGGADQPQHF. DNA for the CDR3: TGCGCCAGCAGCCCAGGGGGCGCCGATCAGCCCCAGCATTTT.

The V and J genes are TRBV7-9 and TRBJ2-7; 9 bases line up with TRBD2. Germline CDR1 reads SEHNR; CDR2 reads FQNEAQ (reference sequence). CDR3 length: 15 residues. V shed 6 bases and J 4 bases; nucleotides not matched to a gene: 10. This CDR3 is CASRKEIAGEYEQYF. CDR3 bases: TGTGCCAGCAGAAAAGAAATAGCGGGAGAATACGAGCAGTACTTC.

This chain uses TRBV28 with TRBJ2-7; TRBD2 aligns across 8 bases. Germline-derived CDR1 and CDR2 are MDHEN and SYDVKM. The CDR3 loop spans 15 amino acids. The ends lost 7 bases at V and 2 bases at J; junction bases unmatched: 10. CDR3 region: CASTQPGLGAYEQYF. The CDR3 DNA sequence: TGTGCCAGCACCCAGCCGGGACTAGGAGCCTACGAGCAGTACTTC.

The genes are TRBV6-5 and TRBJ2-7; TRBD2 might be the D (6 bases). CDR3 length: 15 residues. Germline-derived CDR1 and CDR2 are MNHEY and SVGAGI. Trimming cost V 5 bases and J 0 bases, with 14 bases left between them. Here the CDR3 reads CASSRRGYPSYEQYF. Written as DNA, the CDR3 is TGTGCCAGCAGTCGCCGGGGGTATCCCTCCTACGAGCAGTACTTC.

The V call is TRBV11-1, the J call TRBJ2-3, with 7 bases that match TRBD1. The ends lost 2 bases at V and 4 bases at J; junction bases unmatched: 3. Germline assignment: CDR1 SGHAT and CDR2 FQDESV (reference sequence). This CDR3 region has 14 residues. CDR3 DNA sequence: TGTGCCAGCAGCTTATCAGGGGGTGCAGATACGCAGTATTTT. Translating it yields CASSLSGGADTQYF.

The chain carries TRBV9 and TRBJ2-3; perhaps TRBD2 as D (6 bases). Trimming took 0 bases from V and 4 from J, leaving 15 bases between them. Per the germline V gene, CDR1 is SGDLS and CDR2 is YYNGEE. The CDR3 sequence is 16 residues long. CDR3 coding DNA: TGTGCCAGCAGCGTAGGGGTCGGGGGAACACCAGATACGCAGTATTTT. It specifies CASSVGVGGTPDTQYF. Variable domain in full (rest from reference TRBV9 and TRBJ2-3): DSGVTQTPKHLITATGQRVTLRCSPRSGDLSVYWYQQSLDQGLQFLIQYYNGEERAKGNILERFSAQQFPDLHSELNLSSLELGDSALYFCASSVGVGGTPDTQYFGPGTRLTVL.

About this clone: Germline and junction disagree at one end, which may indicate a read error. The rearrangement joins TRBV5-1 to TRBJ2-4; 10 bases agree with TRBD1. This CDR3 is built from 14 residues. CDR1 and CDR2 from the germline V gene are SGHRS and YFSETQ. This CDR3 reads CASSLDTGTGVFDF. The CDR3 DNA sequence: TGCGCCAGCAGCTTAGACACCGGGACAGGGGTTTTCGACTTC.

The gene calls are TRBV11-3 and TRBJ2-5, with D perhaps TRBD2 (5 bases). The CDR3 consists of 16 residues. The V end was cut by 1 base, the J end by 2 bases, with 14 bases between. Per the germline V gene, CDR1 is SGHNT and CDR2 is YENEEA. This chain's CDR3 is CASSLGSGVGQETQYF. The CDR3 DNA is TGTGCCAGCAGCTTAGGGTCCGGGGTGGGGCAAGAGACCCAGTACTTC.

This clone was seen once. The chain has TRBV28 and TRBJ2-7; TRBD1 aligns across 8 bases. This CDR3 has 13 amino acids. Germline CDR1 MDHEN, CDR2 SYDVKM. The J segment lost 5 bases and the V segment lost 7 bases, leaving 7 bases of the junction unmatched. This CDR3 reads CASTDRGRNEQYF. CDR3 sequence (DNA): TGTGCCAGCACTGACAGGGGAAGGAACGAGCAGTACTTC. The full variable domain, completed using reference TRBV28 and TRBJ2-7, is DVKVTQSSRYLVKRTGEKVFLECVQDMDHENMFWYRQDPGLGLRLIYFSYDVKMKEKGDIPEGYSVSREKKERFSLILESASTNQTSMYLCASTDRGRNEQYFGPGTRLTVT.

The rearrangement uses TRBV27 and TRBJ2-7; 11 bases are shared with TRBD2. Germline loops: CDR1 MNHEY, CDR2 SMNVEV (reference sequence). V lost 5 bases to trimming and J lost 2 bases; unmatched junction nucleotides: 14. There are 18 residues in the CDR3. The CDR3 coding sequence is TGTGCCAGCAGTCCGGGACTAGCGGACCCCCTGGCTCCCTACGAGCAGTACTTC. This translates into CASSPGLADPLAPYEQYF.

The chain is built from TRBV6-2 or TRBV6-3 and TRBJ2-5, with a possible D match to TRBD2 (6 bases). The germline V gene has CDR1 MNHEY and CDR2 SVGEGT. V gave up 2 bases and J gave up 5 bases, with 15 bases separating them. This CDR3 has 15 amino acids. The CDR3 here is CASSYGGGSTETQYF. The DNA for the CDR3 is TGTGCCAGCAGTTACGGTGGAGGGAGTACTGAGACCCAGTACTTC.

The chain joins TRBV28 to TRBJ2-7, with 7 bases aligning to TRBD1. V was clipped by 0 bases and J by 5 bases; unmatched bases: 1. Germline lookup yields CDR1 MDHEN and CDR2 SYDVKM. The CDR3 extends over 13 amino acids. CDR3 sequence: CASSLWDRNEQYF. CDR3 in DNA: TGTGCCAGCAGTTTATGGGACAGGAACGAGCAGTACTTC. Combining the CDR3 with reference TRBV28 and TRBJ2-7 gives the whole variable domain DVKVTQSSRYLVKRTGEKVFLECVQDMDHENMFWYRQDPGLGLRLIYFSYDVKMKEKGDIPEGYSVSREKKERFSLILESASTNQTSMYLCASSLWDRNEQYFGPGTRLTVT.